Below, 31 T cell receptor beta chains from the same sample are listed, as sequenced in a study of T cells expressing NK-cell markers. After re-calling the 5' RACE reads, TCRdb lists one entry per CDR3 protein, DNA absent. In total, the table holds about 260,000 distinct CDR3 sequences. Sequencing used blood T cells: a sorted CD56 or NKG2C T cell subset, CD4+ or CD8+ T cells, or bulk PBMC T cells (not recorded which). Receptor source: a woman aged 18 to 75 in good health.

This chain joins TRBV12-3 or TRBV12-4 and TRBJ2-4; checking the TCRdb D call of TRBD1 is not possible without DNA. This CDR3 spans 15 amino acids. CDR3 in amino acids: CASRPTGLAKNIQYF.

The V call is TRBV10-3, the J call TRBJ2-7; the D gene TCRdb calls, TRBD2, cannot be checked with no DNA. CDR1 ENHRY and CDR2 SYGVKD come from the germline V gene. This CDR3 region has 13 residues. CDR3 sequence reads: CAIGTSGNYEQYF.

The chain is built from TRBV7-3 and TRBJ1-5; lacking DNA, the TRBD1 call made by TCRdb goes unchecked. Germline loops: CDR1 SGHTA, CDR2 FQGTGA. This CDR3 is built from 13 residues. CDR3 sequence reads: CASAQGPNQPQHF.

The chain has TRBV5-5 and TRBJ1-2. Germline V lookup: CDR1 SGHKS, CDR2 YYEKEE (reference sequence). This CDR3 has 15 amino acids. CDR3 in amino acids: CASSPAGNIGPGYTF.

The J gene is TRBJ2-1, the V gene TRBV7-2. CDR1 and CDR2 (germline): SGHTA, FQGNSA. This CDR3 contains 15 residues. The CDR3: CASSLAVNSYNEQFF.

The chain has TRBV19 and TRBJ1-2; TCRdb selects TRBD1, and the lack of DNA leaves this call unchecked. Germline V gene lookup returns CDR1 LNHDA and CDR2 SQIVND (reference sequence). The CDR3 contains 14 residues. CDR3 residues: CASTPRMPWDGYTF.

This chain joins TRBV29-1 and TRBJ2-2; with no DNA, the TCRdb D assignment of TRBD1 cannot be verified. This CDR3 is built from 16 residues. The germline CDR1 and CDR2 sequences are SQVTM and ANQGSEA. The CDR3 loop reads CSVPPRQGRNTGELFF.

This chain uses TRBV6-1 with TRBJ2-3; TCRdb names TRBD2, which stays unverified in the absence of DNA. Germline V CDR1 and CDR2: MNHNS, SASEGT. CDR3 length: 16 residues. This CDR3 is CASSEVASGGPDTQYF.

This chain joins TRBV7-2 and TRBJ2-5; TCRdb outputs TRBD2, but without DNA this stays unchecked. This CDR3 comprises 15 residues. Germline CDR1 SGHTA, CDR2 FQGNSA. The CDR3 sequence: CASSLAVGGLETQYF.

This rearrangement joins TRBV9 to TRBJ1-2. The CDR3 consists of 12 residues. Germline V CDR1 and CDR2: SGDLS, YYNGEE. The CDR3 is CASSVQDYGYTF.

V and J are TRBV12-3 or TRBV12-4 and TRBJ1-4; TCRdb names TRBD1, which stays unverified in the absence of DNA. This CDR3 region has 12 residues. The CDR3 is CGSGQVVEKLFF.

The rearrangement uses TRBV6-1 and TRBJ1-3; TCRdb outputs TRBD1, but without DNA this stays unchecked. The V gene's germline CDR1 is MNHNS and CDR2 SASEGT. The CDR3 covers 15 residues. CDR3 amino acids: CASRTGTGFGNTIYF.

The J gene is TRBJ1-5, the V gene TRBV4-3. Germline assignment: CDR1 LGHNA and CDR2 YSLEER. This CDR3 region has 14 residues. CDR3 loop: CASSQGGGFQPQHF.

The rearrangement joins TRBV20-1 to TRBJ2-5; TCRdb picks TRBD2, but there is no DNA to check that call. The CDR3 is 14 amino acids. The germline V gene has CDR1 DFQATT and CDR2 SNEGSKA (reference sequence). The CDR3 sequence: CSALIAGVGETQYF.

The chain recombines TRBV24-1 with TRBJ1-5. Germline V gives CDR1 KGHDR, CDR2 SFDVKD. The CDR3 is 12 residues long. This CDR3 reads CATSDVNQPQHF.

The chain employs TRBV20-1 and TRBJ2-5; TCRdb reports TRBD2, a call that lacks DNA to check it against. Per the germline V gene, CDR1 is DFQATT and CDR2 is SNEGSKA (reference sequence). The CDR3 spans 15 residues. CDR3 region: CSAITSGGAGETQYF.

The chain links TRBV7-9 to TRBJ1-4. This CDR3 is built from 15 residues. Germline V gene sequence: CDR1 SEHNR, CDR2 FQNEAQ (reference sequence). CDR3 residues: CASSSRLGSDEKLFF.

The V call is TRBV18, the J call TRBJ2-3; the D call from TCRdb, TRBD1, cannot be confirmed without DNA. Germline CDR1 and CDR2: KGHSH and LQKENI. This CDR3 has 14 residues. The CDR3 is CASSIGGKTDTQYF.

The chain couples TRBV20-1 to TRBJ2-1; with no DNA, the TCRdb D assignment of TRBD2 cannot be verified. Germline loops: CDR1 DFQATT, CDR2 SNEGSKA (reference sequence). The CDR3 contains 15 residues. CDR3 protein: CSAPRVAGGYNEQFF.

The chain recombines TRBV12-3 or TRBV12-4 with TRBJ1-5; the D call from TCRdb, TRBD1, cannot be confirmed without DNA. There are 14 residues in the CDR3. CDR3 sequence reads: CASTETGWGQPQHF.

The V and J genes are TRBV28 and TRBJ2-2; the D call of TRBD2 rests on TCRdb alone, since no DNA is present to check it. Germline assignment: CDR1 MDHEN and CDR2 SYDVKM. The CDR3 extends over 13 amino acids. CDR3 residues: CASSERATGELFF.

CDR3 region: CASSGGQGHADTQYF. The chain links TRBV7-2 to TRBJ2-3; TCRdb's assignment of TRBD1 cannot be checked, as there is no DNA. The CDR3 totals 15 residues. CDR1 is SGHTA and CDR2 is FQGNSA in the germline V gene. Based on the CDR3 plus reference TRBV7-2 and TRBJ2-3, the full variable domain is GAGVSQSPSNKVTEKGKDVELRCDPISGHTALYWYRQSLGQGLEFLIYFQGNSAPDKSGLPSDRFSAERTGGSVSTLTIQRTQQEDSAVYLCASSGGQGHADTQYFGPGTRLTVL.

The genes are TRBV10-2 and TRBJ1-5; TCRdb returns TRBD1, unconfirmable since there is no DNA. Germline V CDR1 and CDR2: WSHSY, SAAADI. The CDR3 totals 15 residues. CDR3 in amino acids: CASGGTGLTNQPQHF.

The J gene is TRBJ2-1, the V gene TRBV16; as DNA is missing, the TRBD2 call by TCRdb cannot be tested. The CDR3 extends over 17 amino acids. The germline V gene encodes CDR1 KGHSY and CDR2 FQNENV. CDR3 loop: CASSPRFLAGGDNEQFF.

The V call is TRBV5-1, the J call TRBJ2-1. From germline, CDR1 is SGHRS and CDR2 YFSETQ. This CDR3 contains 14 residues. This chain's CDR3 is CASSWDLKGNEQFF.

The genes are TRBV6-5 and TRBJ2-1; TCRdb's assignment of TRBD2 cannot be checked, as there is no DNA. Germline lookup yields CDR1 MNHEY and CDR2 SVGAGI. The CDR3 runs 12 residues. The CDR3 here is CASKGPDGEQFF.

The genes are TRBV20-1 and TRBJ2-2; TCRdb reports TRBD1, a call that lacks DNA to check it against. Germline V lookup: CDR1 DFQATT, CDR2 SNEGSKA (reference sequence). The CDR3 length is 15 residues. The CDR3 reads CSARAPPGYTGELFF.

The chain uses TRBV11-1 and TRBJ2-7; TCRdb calls TRBD1, which cannot be checked without DNA. The length of the CDR3 is 15 residues. The germline gives CDR1 SGHAT, CDR2 FQDESV (reference sequence). The CDR3 region is CASSLRQARTYEQYF.

The chain carries TRBV10-3 and TRBJ2-3; without DNA, the TCRdb call of TRBD2 cannot be checked. The germline gives CDR1 ENHRY, CDR2 SYGVKD. This CDR3 spans 17 amino acids. This CDR3 reads CAISEVIRTSGADTQYF.

The genes are TRBV5-5 and TRBJ2-2. The germline gives CDR1 SGHKS, CDR2 YYEKEE (reference sequence). The CDR3 is made up of 16 amino acids. CDR3 loop: CASSYYLIANTGELFF.

The chain recombines TRBV20-1 with TRBJ2-1; the D gene TCRdb calls, TRBD1, cannot be checked with no DNA. Germline assignment: CDR1 DFQATT and CDR2 SNEGSKA (reference sequence). The CDR3 runs to 17 residues. CDR3 amino acids: CSARDPTTPSSYNEQFF.